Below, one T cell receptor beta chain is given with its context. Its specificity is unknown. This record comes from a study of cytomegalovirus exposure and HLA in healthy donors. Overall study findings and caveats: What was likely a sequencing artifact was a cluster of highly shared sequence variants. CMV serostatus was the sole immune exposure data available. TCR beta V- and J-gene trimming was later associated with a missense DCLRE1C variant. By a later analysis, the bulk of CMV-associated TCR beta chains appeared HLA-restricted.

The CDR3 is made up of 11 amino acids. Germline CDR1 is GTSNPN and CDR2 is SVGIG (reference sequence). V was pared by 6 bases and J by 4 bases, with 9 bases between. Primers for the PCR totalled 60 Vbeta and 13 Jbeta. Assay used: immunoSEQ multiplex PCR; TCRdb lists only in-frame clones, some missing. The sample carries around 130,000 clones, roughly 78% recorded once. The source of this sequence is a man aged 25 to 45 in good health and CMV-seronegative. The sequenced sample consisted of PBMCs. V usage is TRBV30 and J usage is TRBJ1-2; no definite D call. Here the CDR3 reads CACSGGYGYTF. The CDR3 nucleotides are TGTGCCTGCTCCGGAGGCTATGGCTACACCTTC.